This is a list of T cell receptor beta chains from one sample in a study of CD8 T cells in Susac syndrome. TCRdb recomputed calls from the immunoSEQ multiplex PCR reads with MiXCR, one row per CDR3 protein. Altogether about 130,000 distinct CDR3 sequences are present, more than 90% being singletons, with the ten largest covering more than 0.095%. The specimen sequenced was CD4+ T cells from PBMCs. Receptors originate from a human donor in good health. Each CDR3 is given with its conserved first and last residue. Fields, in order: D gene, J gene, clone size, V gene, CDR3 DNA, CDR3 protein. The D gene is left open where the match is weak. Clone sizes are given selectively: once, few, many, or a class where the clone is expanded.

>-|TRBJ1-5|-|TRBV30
TGTGCCCTCTCCGAGGGTAGCAATCAGCCCCAGCATTTT
CALSEGSNQPQHF
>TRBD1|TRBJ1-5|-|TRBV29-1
TGCAGCGTTGCAGGGGGCGGCAATCAGCCCCAGCATTTT
CSVAGGGNQPQHF
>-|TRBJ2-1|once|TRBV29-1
TGCAGCGCCTTGACTTGGGGTGAGCAGTTCTTC
CSALTWGEQFF
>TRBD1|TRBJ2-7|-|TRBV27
TGTGCCAGCAGTTTATCCGGACAGGGGCCCTACGAGCAGTACTTC
CASSLSGQGPYEQYF
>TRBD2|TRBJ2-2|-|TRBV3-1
TGTGCCAGCAGCCCGGGACTAGCGAAAACCGGGGAGCTGTTTTTT
CASSPGLAKTGELFF
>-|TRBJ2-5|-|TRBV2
TGTGCCAGCAGTCCGGTCCTCTTAGGAGAGACCCAGTACTTC
CASSPVLLGETQYF
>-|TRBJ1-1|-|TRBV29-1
TGCAGCGTGGGGCAGGGTGGTCGGTGGTACACTGAAGCTTTCTTT
CSVGQGGRWYTEAFF
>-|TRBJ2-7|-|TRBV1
TGCACCAGCAGCCAGCCCGGGACCCGCGATTCTTACGAGCAGTACTTC
CTSSQPGTRDSYEQYF
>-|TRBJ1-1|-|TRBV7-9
TGTGCCAGCAGCCAGGGGCCGGGGACTGAAGCTTTCTTT
CASSQGPGTEAFF
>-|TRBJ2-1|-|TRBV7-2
TGTGCCAGCAGCTTATATGCACTGGGACTTGGGGAGCAGTTCTTC
CASSLYALGLGEQFF
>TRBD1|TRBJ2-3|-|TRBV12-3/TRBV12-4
TGTGCCAGCAGTCTCGGGACAGGCACAGATACGCAGTATTTT
CASSLGTGTDTQYF
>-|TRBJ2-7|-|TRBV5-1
TGCGCCAGCAGCTTGGGGGTGGACGGAAACGGAAAGCAGTACTTC
CASSLGVDGNGKQYF
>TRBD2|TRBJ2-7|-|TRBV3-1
TGTGCCAGCAGCCAAGACGGACTAGATATGCGGGGCGAGCAGTACTTC
CASSQDGLDMRGEQYF
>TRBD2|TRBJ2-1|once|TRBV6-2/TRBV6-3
TGTGCCAGCAGACCGACTAGCGGGATGTACAATGAGCAGTTCTTC
CASRPTSGMYNEQFF
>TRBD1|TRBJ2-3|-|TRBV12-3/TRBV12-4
TGTGCCAGCAGCGTGGACAGGACAGATACGCAGTATTTT
CASSVDRTDTQYF
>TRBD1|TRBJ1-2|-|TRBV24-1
TGTGCCACCAGTGACCCTGGGACAGTTTATGGCTACACCTTC
CATSDPGTVYGYTF
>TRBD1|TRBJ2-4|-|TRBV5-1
TGCGCCAGCAGCTTGTGGCAGGGGGCCGGTAACATTCAGTACTTC
CASSLWQGAGNIQYF